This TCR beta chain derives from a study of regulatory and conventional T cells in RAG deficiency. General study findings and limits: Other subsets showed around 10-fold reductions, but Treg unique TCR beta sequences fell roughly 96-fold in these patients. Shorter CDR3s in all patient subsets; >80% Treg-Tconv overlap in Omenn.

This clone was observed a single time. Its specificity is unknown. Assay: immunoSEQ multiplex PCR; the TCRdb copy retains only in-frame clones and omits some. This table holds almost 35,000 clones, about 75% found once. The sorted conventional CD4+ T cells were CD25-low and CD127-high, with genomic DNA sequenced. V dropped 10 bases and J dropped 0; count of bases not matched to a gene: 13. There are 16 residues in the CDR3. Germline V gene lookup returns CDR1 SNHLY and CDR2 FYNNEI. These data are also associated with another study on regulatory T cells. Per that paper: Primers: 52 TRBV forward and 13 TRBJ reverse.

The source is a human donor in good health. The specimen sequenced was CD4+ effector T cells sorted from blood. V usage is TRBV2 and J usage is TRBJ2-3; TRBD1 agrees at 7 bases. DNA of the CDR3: TGTGCCACCCGGTCACAGGGGCAACCTAGCACAGATACGCAGTATTTT. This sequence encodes CATRSQGQPSTDTQYF.